Sequencing of this T cell receptor (beta chain) was carried out in a study of identical twins (dated by TCRdb to the mid-2010s). Background for the entire study: TCR alpha and beta repertoires from monozygotic twins, unrelated adults of various ages and cord blood were deep-sequenced to test whether fetal clonotypes persist. To rule out contamination, the twin experiments were replicated at different times with different library preparation protocols. On the study overall, not on this receptor specifically: In monozygotic twins, recombination models systematically underestimated out-of-frame TCR alpha sharing, but the models matched the sharing seen between unrelated individuals. Because the same donors could not be followed over many years, the conclusions depended on cross-sectional statistical analysis. Fewer insertions were carried by abundant cord blood beta clonotypes, a similar but weaker trend appeared in young adult naive repertoires, and no such trend appeared in memory repertoires. Zero-insertion analyses could be partly confounded by invariant T cells such as MAIT and iNKT, though diverse VJ usage argued against such confounding for most clonotypes. Compared with coincidental sharing between unrelated individuals, out-of-frame TCR alpha sequences shared between twins showed an excess of sequences with low generation probability. In beta out-of-frame sequences, excess twin sharing was weaker, because having fewer shared sequences lowered the signal-to-noise ratio.

CDR1 ENHRY and CDR2 SYGVKD were looked up in the germline V gene. Its CDR3 holds 17 amino acids, cysteine through phenylalanine. Of all the DNA, just the CDR3 is kept, 51 bases in frame from base 1. The method behind the library was 5' RACE. TCRdb names Illumina HiSeq 2000 as the instrument used. Template switching added a universal primer binding site, and the final cDNA carried a unique molecular identifier that allowed TCR cDNA molecules to be counted accurately. First-strand cDNA for TCR alpha and beta chains was synthesized from specific primers in the conserved constant-segment region. Each cDNA library was double barcoded, with a SMART-Mk sample barcode plus Illumina barcodes, to control for contamination. TruSeq adapter sequences along with Illumina sample barcodes were introduced in two successive PCR steps. The Illumina HiSeq platform was used with custom primers to sequence TCR alpha and beta cDNA libraries. As for the original processing: MiGEC processed the raw reads to extract unique molecular identifiers, while MiXCR was used to determine the CDR3 positions. Recombination models were inferred per individual with the repgenHMM and IGoR tools using an EM algorithm. The analysis of shared clonotypes was done with the tcR package in R, with sharing normalized by the product of cloneset sizes. To study raw recombination without the effects of thymic and clonal selection, out-of-frame nonproductive sequences were analyzed. The public reads were reprocessed in TCRdb via fastp at Q25 and MiXCR, keeping in-frame beta chains. Entries that share a CDR3 protein sequence are merged under the most common genes and DNA. TCRdb's processing, not the study's, gives the V and J calls here. The sample table lists some 1,700,000 distinct CDR3 sequences, under 35% of them with a count of one. The ten largest clonotypes hold over 0.25% of the sample.

Concerning this clonotype itself: Its cognate antigen has yet to be identified. One base away there is no much larger clone; base qualities are not given.

Every donor in the study was a healthy Caucasian. The sequence joins TRBV10-3 to TRBJ2-4; 11 central nucleotides agree with TRBD1. The J call may not be correct, given that the DNA end is closer to TRBJ2-7. The material sequenced was cord blood. The sequence was collected from a newborn girl in good health. The sequenced DNA: TGTGCCACCGGACGTCTACAGCCGGACAGGGGGCCGTACGAGCAGTACTTC. This yields the protein CATGRLQPDRGPYEQYF.